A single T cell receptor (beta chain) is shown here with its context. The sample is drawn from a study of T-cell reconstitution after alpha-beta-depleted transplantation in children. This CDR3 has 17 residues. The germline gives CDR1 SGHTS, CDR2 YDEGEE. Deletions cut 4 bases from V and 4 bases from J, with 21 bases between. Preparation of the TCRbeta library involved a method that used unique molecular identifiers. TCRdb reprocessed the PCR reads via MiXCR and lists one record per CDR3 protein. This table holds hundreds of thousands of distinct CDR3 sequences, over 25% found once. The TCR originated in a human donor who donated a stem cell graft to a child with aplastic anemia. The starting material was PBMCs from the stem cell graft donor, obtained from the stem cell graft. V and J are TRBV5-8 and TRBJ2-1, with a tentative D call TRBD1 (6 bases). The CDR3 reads CASSAMNREDSYNEQFF. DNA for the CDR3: TGTGCCAGCAGCGCTATGAACAGGGAAGACAGTTACAATGAGCAGTTCTTC.